This T cell receptor beta chain was documented in a study of T cell therapy after organ transplantation. Produced via immunoSEQ multiplex PCR; TCRdb's table is partial and in-frame only. This sample yields roughly 6,200 clones, of which about two thirds are seen a single time; around 31% belongs to the top ten. The germline V and J ends were trimmed by 5 bases and 7 bases, with 9 bases remaining between them. The germline V gene encodes CDR1 SGHAT and CDR2 FQNNGV. The CDR3 consists of 12 residues. Concerning this clone itself: No antigen is known for it.

Time point meaning: 4-8 weeks after completion of therapy. Drug-resistant or recurrent cytomegalovirus affected these solid-organ transplant recipient patients. This material consisted of CD8+ T cells from blood, taken after autologous CMV-specific T cell therapy. This TCR came from a human patient who had received a solid organ transplant and had CMV disease. The T cells may partly be graft donor cells. The rearrangement links TRBV11-2 to TRBJ2-1; no clear D gene. CDR3 in DNA: TGTGCCAGCAGCCACATGGGGAATGAGCAGTTCTTC. It codes for CASSHMGNEQFF. The full variable domain, with the rest looked up from reference TRBV11-2 and TRBJ2-1, is EAGVAQSPRYKIIEKRQSVAFWCNPISGHATLYWYQQILGQGPKLLIQFQNNGVVDDSQLPKDRFSAERLKGVDSTLKIQPAKLEDSAVYLCASSHMGNEQFFGPGTRLTVL.